Shown below are 15 T cell receptor beta chains from a single sample sequenced in a study of blood T cells in healthy people across ages. For the second PCR, which ran for about 7 to 11 cycles, a sample-barcoded 5' primer and a J-beta primer mix were used. MiXCR, applied by TCRdb to the 5' RACE reads, yields one record per CDR3 protein. The repertoire holds about 580,000 distinct CDR3 sequences, around 48% seen once, with around 23% in the top ten. Sequenced material: blood. The receptors stem from a man aged 80 or over in good health.

The sample holds a few counts of this clonotype. J is TRBJ1-2 and V is TRBV11-1; 9 nucleotides match TRBD1. Losses at the gene ends were 5 bases for V and 13 bases for J; bases not matched to a gene: 8. Germline V gives CDR1 SGHAT, CDR2 FQDESV (reference sequence). The CDR3 extends over 12 amino acids. This CDR3 is CASSPGQGFSTF. CDR3 coding DNA: TGTGCCAGCAGCCCTGGACAGGGGTTTAGCACCTTC.

The chain employs TRBV4-3 and TRBJ1-1; 10 bases match TRBD1. Germline V CDR1 and CDR2: LGHNA, YSLEER. After removal of 4 bases from V and 4 bases from J, the junction contained 6 bases not matched to a gene. The CDR3 extends over 15 amino acids. CDR3 in DNA: TGCGCCAGCAGCCCCGTTCGACAGGGGGCCACTGAAGCTTTCTTT. Its translation is CASSPVRQGATEAFF.

This clonotype has more than one count but fewer than ten. V gene TRBV12-3 or TRBV12-4 combines with J gene TRBJ2-2; D is ambiguous. The CDR3 is 13 amino acids. V was shortened by 4 bases and J by 6 bases, with 9 bases between the two germline ends. CDR3 loop: CASSSGLPGELFF. Here the CDR3 DNA reads TGTGCCAGCAGTTCCGGGTTGCCCGGGGAGCTGTTTTTT.

The chain has TRBV7-9 and TRBJ1-4, with a tentative D call TRBD1 (6 bases). Germline V gene sequence: CDR1 SEHNR, CDR2 FQNEAQ (reference sequence). V was trimmed by 8 bases and J by 4 bases, leaving 32 bases between them. This CDR3 is built from 20 residues. CDR3 amino acids: CASPPPGEDSHGLNNEKLFF. The CDR3 DNA sequence: TGTGCCAGCCCTCCCCCGGGCGAGGACAGTCATGGCTTGAATAATGAAAAACTGTTTTTT.

J is TRBJ2-6 and V is TRBV24-1; TRBD2 matches 7 bases. The CDR3 length is 18 residues. V lost 6 bases, J lost 0 bases, and 10 bases stayed unmatched. Germline loops: CDR1 KGHDR, CDR2 SFDVKD. The CDR3 sequence is CATSHTRGGNSGANVLTF. CDR3 DNA: TGTGCCACCAGTCACACAAGGGGAGGGAACTCTGGGGCCAACGTCCTGACTTTC.

V usage is TRBV9 and J usage is TRBJ2-3; D uncertain. Trimming pared 0 bases from V and 0 bases from J, leaving 8 bases between. CDR1 and CDR2 from the germline V gene are SGDLS and YYNGEE. This CDR3 comprises 15 residues. The DNA of the CDR3 is TGTGCCAGCAGCGTAGGCATTTCTAGCACAGATACGCAGTATTTT. It codes for CASSVGISSTDTQYF.

This chain connects TRBV3-1 to TRBJ2-1; 8 bases are shared with TRBD2. This CDR3 region has 16 residues. Germline V gives CDR1 LGHDT, CDR2 YNNKEL (reference sequence). Trimming took 2 bases from V and 4 from J; bases not matched to a gene: 7. The CDR3 loop reads CASSQSLSGEYNEQFF. The CDR3 nucleotides read TGTGCCAGCAGCCAATCCCTTAGCGGGGAGTACAATGAGCAGTTCTTC.

Only a few counts were recorded for this clonotype. The chain uses TRBV6-5 and TRBJ2-5; TRBD1 matches at 9 bases. Germline CDR1 reads MNHEY; CDR2 reads SVGAGI. The CDR3 contains 13 residues. Trimming removed 9 bases from V and 3 bases from J; junction bases left unmatched: 5. The CDR3 region has the DNA TGTGCCAGTGGGGGACAGGGCAAAGAGACCCAGTACTTC. This encodes CASGGQGKETQYF.

The chain joins TRBV12-3 or TRBV12-4 to TRBJ2-1; D may be TRBD2 (6 bases). Trimming removed 4 bases at V and 2 bases at J, with 24 bases between. The CDR3 runs to 19 residues. This CDR3 is CASSSLFRAGGDAYNEQFF. DNA for the CDR3: TGTGCCAGCAGTTCCCTCTTTCGTGCCGGGGGTGATGCCTACAATGAGCAGTTCTTC.

This clonotype came up a few times. This chain joins TRBV15 and TRBJ2-1; 11 bases line up with TRBD2. V was pared by 0 bases and J by 6 bases, with 7 bases of the junction left unmatched. CDR3 length equals 17 residues. Germline CDR1 is LNHNV and CDR2 is YYDKDF (reference sequence). The chain's CDR3 is CATSREVLAGAGNEQFF. CDR3 DNA sequence: TGTGCCACCAGCAGAGAAGTACTAGCGGGAGCGGGCAATGAGCAGTTCTTC. The entire variable domain, with the rest obtained from reference TRBV15 and TRBJ2-1, is as follows: DAMVIQNPRYQVTQFGKPVTLSCSQTLNHNVMYWYQQKSSQAPKLLFHYYDKDFNNEADTPDNFQSRRPNTSFCFLDIRSPGLGDTAMYLCATSREVLAGAGNEQFFGPGTRLTVL.

Concerning this clonotype: A read error is possible here, since a much larger clone lies one base away. V is TRBV2 and J is TRBJ2-1; D is uncertain. Germline V lookup: CDR1 SNHLY, CDR2 FYNNEI. CDR3 size: 13 residues. Trimming removed 0 bases from V and 15 bases from J, with 15 bases in between. The CDR3 bases are TGTGCCAGCAGTGAAGCGCTGGGTTTCAGAACGTTCTTC. Translated: CASSEALGFRTFF.

The rearrangement joins TRBV6-5 to TRBJ2-1; 7 nucleotides align to TRBD2. The CDR3 is 15 residues long. Germline lookup yields CDR1 MNHEY and CDR2 SVGAGI. After removal of 2 bases from V and 2 bases from J, the junction contained 3 bases not matched to a gene. CDR3 DNA: TGTGCCAGCAGTTACGGGGGGAGGGCCTACAATGAGCAGTTCTTC. Translation: CASSYGGRAYNEQFF.

The chain uses TRBV7-3 and TRBJ2-3, with TRBD2 identical over 9 bases. V dropped 1 base and J dropped 0; count of bases not matched to a gene: 5. Germline values: CDR1 SGHTA, CDR2 FQGTGA. The CDR3 sequence is 17 residues long. The CDR3 coding sequence is TGTGCCAGCAGCTTAATGATGCGGGGGGGAAGCACAGATACGCAGTATTTT. This translates into CASSLMMRGGSTDTQYF.

The V and J genes are TRBV20-1 and TRBJ2-4; D unclear. The J call may not be correct, given that the DNA end is closer to TRBJ2-7. CDR1 is DFQATT and CDR2 is SNEGSKA in the germline V gene (reference sequence). This CDR3 has 12 residues. This CDR3 reads CSGSYESGEQYF. CDR3 in DNA: TGCAGTGGCTCGTATGAGTCTGGCGAGCAGTACTTC.

The rearrangement uses TRBV21-1 and TRBJ2-1; the D call of TRBD2 is as the table states it, not checked on the DNA. TRBV21-1 is a recognized pseudogene. The CDR3 is made up of 15 amino acids. The CDR3 nucleotides are TGTGCCAGCGGGAGAGATGTAGCGGGCTACAATGAGCAGTTCTTC. Translation gives CASGRDVAGYNEQFF.